The 12 T cell receptor beta chains in this list originate from one sample, sequenced in a study of spatial heterogeneity in lung cancer. TCRdb re-analysed the 5' RACE reads in MiXCR, keeping a single row per CDR3 protein. The table shows roughly 10,000 distinct CDR3 sequences, with 3% to 5% occurring only once. Time point in this sample: sample taken at primary tumor resection. Whole RNA obtained from tumor, nontumor lung or frozen PBMC underwent sequencing without sorting. Sequences were derived from normal lung tissue next to the tumor, sampled at surgery. The receptor source for this set is a male donor with early-stage non-small cell lung cancer.

With respect to this clonotype: This beta chain appears as a stray read in a library generated for alpha chains; its size is not informative. The V gene is TRBV2, the J gene TRBJ2-5, with D uncertain. The V end was cut by 8 bases, the J end by 3 bases, with 4 bases between. Germline CDR1 and CDR2: SNHLY and FYNNEI. The CDR3 length is 10 residues. The CDR3 sequence is CASSEETQYF. In nucleotides, the CDR3 is TGTGCCAGCTCAGAAGAGACCCAGTACTTC.

By sample fraction, this clonotype is medium-sized. This beta chain is an off-target read within a library intended for alpha chains, so its frequency means little. J is TRBJ2-3 and V is TRBV5-1, with 8 bases aligning to TRBD1. The CDR3 runs 16 residues. The germline V gene has CDR1 SGHRS and CDR2 YFSETQ. J lost 0 bases, V lost 2 bases, and 5 bases had no gene match. The CDR3, as DNA: TGCGCCAGCAGCTTCCGGACAGGGAAGAGCACAGATACGCAGTATTTT. Its translation is CASSFRTGKSTDTQYF.

This clonotype was seen repeatedly, ten times or more. This beta chain represents an off-target read in a library built for alpha chains; its size is of limited meaning. The V gene is TRBV7-9, the J gene TRBJ1-5; D remains ambiguous. The germline V and J ends were trimmed by 4 bases and 9 bases, with 10 bases remaining between them. The CDR3 consists of 12 residues. The germline V gene has CDR1 SEHNR and CDR2 FQNEAQ (reference sequence). The CDR3, as DNA: TGTGCCAGCAGCTCATCAGACGGGCCCCAGCATTTT. This codes for CASSSSDGPQHF.

This clonotype was detected many times. This beta chain is an off-target read within a library intended for alpha chains, so its frequency means little. The chain is built from TRBV7-9 and TRBJ1-1, with D unresolved. V was trimmed by 1 base and J by 7 bases, leaving 7 bases between them. In germline, CDR1 is SEHNR, CDR2 FQNEAQ (reference sequence). The CDR3 runs to 12 residues. The CDR3 here is CASSLGNVEAFF. The CDR3 DNA follows: TGTGCCAGCAGCTTAGGGAACGTTGAAGCTTTCTTT.

This clonotype was observed many times. This beta chain slipped into a library made for alpha chains as a stray read, so its size is not meaningful. V gene TRBV29-1 combines with J gene TRBJ2-7; the match to TRBD2 covers 11 bases. CDR1 and CDR2 from the germline V gene are SQVTM and ANQGSEA. The junction had 16 bases not matched to a gene; V was cut back by 4 bases and J by 2 bases. The CDR3 totals 18 residues. CDR3 nucleotide sequence: TGCAGCGTTGTAAGGTCCGGGACTAGCGGTGTCCGCCCCTACGAGCAGTACTTC. It translates to CSVVRSGTSGVRPYEQYF.

This clonotype was counted between two and nine times. In a library made to pick up alpha chains, this beta chain is a stray read with a size that means little. The gene calls are TRBV10-1 and TRBJ2-1, with a weak D call TRBD1 (6 bases). CDR1 and CDR2 (germline): WNHNN, SYGVQD (reference sequence). This CDR3 spans 15 amino acids. With 4 bases removed from V and 8 bases from J, the gap between germline ends came to 18 bases. The CDR3 region has the DNA TGCGCCAGCAGTGGCAGGGGAGCGTCTACGGATGAGCAGTTCTTC. Translation: CASSGRGASTDEQFF.

In the case of this clonotype: Because this beta chain is a stray read in a library intended to capture alpha chains, its abundance should not be given much weight. The chain links TRBV19 to TRBJ1-2, with 7 bases aligning to TRBD1. V shed 6 bases, J shed 4 bases, and the junction held 8 bases outside the gene matches. The CDR3 loop spans 14 amino acids. Germline V CDR1 and CDR2: LNHDA, SQIVND (reference sequence). The CDR3 nucleotides read TGTGCCAGTAGAACTTACAGGGGAATCTATGGCTACACCTTC. Amino acid sequence: CASRTYRGIYGYTF.

This clonotype is classed as medium-sized (0.01 to 0.1%). This beta chain came through as a stray read in a library set up for alpha chains, and its size says little. V gene TRBV20-1 combines with J gene TRBJ2-5; D perhaps matches TRBD2 (6 bases). Trimming pared 4 bases from V and 2 bases from J, leaving 11 bases between. The germline V gene encodes CDR1 DFQATT and CDR2 SNEGSKA (reference sequence). This CDR3 region has 13 residues. This CDR3 is CSATGTGQETQYF. For the CDR3, the DNA is TGCAGTGCTACAGGGACTGGGCAAGAGACCCAGTACTTC.

There are many counts of this clonotype. A library made for alpha chains picked up this beta chain off target, so its size means little. The genes are TRBV3-1 and TRBJ2-1; 10 nucleotides agree with TRBD1. Germline V gene lookup returns CDR1 LGHDT and CDR2 YNNKEL (reference sequence). The CDR3 contains 16 residues. V dropped 3 bases and J dropped 4; count of bases not matched to a gene: 6. The DNA of the CDR3 is TGTGCCAGCAGCCACCCGACAGGGGGCTTGTACAATGAGCAGTTCTTC. Translated: CASSHPTGGLYNEQFF.

There are many counts of this clonotype. The library was built for alpha chains, so this beta chain is an off-target read and its size means little. The chain uses TRBV2 and TRBJ2-5, with 7 positions matching TRBD1. The V segment lost 3 bases and the J segment 2 bases; nucleotides outside the gene matches: 6. Germline V gene lookup returns CDR1 SNHLY and CDR2 FYNNEI. CDR3 length: 15 residues. The CDR3 nucleotides are TGTGCCAGCAGTGAGGGGACAGCCCCTCAAGAGACCCAGTACTTC. Translated: CASSEGTAPQETQYF.

On this clonotype: Being off target in a library aimed at alpha chains, this beta chain has a size of little meaning. This chain connects TRBV5-1 to TRBJ1-6, with D maybe TRBD1 (6 bases). Germline values: CDR1 SGHRS, CDR2 YFSETQ. The ends were cut back, 4 bases at V and 7 bases at J, with 12 bases in the middle. CDR3 length equals 14 residues. The CDR3 loop reads CASSTGQRNSPLHF. The DNA for the CDR3 is TGCGCCAGCAGCACCGGACAGCGCAATTCACCCCTCCACTTT.

This clonotype is medium-sized. This beta chain appears as a stray read in a library generated for alpha chains; its size is not informative. The rearrangement joins TRBV6-5 to TRBJ1-4, with unresolved D. The CDR3 spans 12 residues. CDR1 and CDR2 from the germline V gene are MNHEY and SVGAGI. V was shortened by 6 bases and J by 3 bases, with 5 bases between the two germline ends. The CDR3 DNA follows: TGTGCCAGCAGGACCTCTAATGAAAAACTGTTTTTT. This gives the protein CASRTSNEKLFF.